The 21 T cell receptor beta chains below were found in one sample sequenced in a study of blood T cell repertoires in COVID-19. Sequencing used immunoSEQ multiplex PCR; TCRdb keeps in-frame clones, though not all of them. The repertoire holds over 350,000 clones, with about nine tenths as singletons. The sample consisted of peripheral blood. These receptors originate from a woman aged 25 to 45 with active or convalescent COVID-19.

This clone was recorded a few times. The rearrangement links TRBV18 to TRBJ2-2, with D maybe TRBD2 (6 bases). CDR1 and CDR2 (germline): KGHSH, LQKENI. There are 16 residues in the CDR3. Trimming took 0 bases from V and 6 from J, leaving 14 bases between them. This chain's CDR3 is CASSPPSAREAGELFF. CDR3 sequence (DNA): TGTGCCAGCTCACCACCGTCGGCCAGGGAGGCCGGGGAGCTGTTTTTT.

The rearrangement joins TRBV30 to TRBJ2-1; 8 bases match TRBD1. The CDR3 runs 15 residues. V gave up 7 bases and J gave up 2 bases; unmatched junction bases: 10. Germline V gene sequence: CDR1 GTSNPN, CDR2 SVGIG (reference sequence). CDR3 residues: CAFSQDRGAYNEQFF. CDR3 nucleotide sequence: TGTGCCTTTTCCCAAGACAGGGGCGCCTACAATGAGCAGTTCTTC.

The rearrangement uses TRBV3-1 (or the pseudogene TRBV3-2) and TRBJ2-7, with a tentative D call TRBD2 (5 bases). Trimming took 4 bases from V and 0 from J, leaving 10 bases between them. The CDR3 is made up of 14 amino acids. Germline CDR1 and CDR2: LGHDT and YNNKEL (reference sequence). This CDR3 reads CASSPLGSSYEQYF. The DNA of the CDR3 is TGTGCCAGCAGCCCGTTAGGGAGCTCCTACGAGCAGTACTTC.

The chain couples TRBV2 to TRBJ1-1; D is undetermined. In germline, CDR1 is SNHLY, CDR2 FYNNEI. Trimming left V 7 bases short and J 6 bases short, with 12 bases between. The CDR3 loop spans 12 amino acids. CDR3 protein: CASKLNAAEAFF. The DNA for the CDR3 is TGTGCCAGCAAACTCAATGCCGCTGAAGCTTTCTTT.

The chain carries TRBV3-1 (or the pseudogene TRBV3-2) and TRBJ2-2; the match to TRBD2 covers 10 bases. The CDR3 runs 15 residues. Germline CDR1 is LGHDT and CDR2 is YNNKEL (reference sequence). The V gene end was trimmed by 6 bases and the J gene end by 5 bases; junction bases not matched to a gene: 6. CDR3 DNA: TGTGCCAGCAGGGCTAGCGGGGGCGGAACCGGGGAGCTGTTTTTT. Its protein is CASRASGGGTGELFF.

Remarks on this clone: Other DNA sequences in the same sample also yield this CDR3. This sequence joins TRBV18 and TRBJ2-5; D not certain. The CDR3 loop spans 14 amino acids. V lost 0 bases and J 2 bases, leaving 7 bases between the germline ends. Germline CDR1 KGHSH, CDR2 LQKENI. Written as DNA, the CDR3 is TGTGCCAGCTCACCACCTGGCTTACAAGAGACCCAGTACTTC. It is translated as CASSPPGLQETQYF.

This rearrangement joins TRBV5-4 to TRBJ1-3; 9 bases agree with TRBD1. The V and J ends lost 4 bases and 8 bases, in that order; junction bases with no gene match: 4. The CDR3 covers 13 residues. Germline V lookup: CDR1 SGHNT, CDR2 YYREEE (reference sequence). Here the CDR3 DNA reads TGTGCCAGCAGCCCTGACAGGGGGTACACCATATATTTT. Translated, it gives CASSPDRGYTIYF.

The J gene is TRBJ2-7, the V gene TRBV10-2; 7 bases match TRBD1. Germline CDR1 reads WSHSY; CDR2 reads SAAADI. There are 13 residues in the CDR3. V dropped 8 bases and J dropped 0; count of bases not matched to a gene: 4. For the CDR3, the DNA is TGCGCCAGCGCTCAGGGGGACTCCTACGAGCAGTACTTC. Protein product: CASAQGDSYEQYF.

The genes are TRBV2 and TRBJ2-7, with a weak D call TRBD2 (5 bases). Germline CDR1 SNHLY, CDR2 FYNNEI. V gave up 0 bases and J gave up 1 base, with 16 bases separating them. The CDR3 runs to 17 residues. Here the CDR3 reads CASSEASLAILSYEQYF. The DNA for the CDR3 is TGTGCCAGCAGTGAAGCTTCCTTAGCGATATTGTCCTACGAGCAGTACTTC.

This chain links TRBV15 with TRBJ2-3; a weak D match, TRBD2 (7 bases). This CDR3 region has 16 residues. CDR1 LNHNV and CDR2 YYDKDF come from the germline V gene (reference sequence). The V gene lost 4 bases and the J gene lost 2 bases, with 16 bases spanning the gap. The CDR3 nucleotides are TGTGCCACCAGCAACTTCGGGGGGCCCCTCACAGATACGCAGTATTTT. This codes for CATSNFGGPLTDTQYF.

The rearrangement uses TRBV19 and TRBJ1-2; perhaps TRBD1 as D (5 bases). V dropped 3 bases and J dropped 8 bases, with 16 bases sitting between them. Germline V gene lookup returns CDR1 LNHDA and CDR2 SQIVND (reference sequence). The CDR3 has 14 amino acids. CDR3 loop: CASSISGSGAGYTF. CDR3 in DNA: TGTGCCAGTAGTATTTCAGGGTCTGGAGCAGGCTACACCTTC.

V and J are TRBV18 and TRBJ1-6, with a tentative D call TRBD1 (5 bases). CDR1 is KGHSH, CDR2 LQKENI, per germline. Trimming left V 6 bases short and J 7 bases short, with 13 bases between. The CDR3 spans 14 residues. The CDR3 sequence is CASSLEGVNSPLHF. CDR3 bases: TGTGCCAGCTCCCTCGAAGGGGTAAATTCACCCCTCCACTTT.

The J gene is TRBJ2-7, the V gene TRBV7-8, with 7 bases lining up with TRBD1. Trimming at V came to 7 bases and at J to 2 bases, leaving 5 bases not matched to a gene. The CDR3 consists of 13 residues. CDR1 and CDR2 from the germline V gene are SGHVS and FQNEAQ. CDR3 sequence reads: CASTTGQAYEQYF. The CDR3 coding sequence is TGTGCCAGCACCACAGGACAGGCCTACGAGCAGTACTTC.

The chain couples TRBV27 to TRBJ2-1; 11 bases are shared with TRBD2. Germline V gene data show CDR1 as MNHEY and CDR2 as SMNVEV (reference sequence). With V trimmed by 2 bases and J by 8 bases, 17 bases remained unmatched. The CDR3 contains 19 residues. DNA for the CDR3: TGTGCCAGCAGTTTAGTACTAGCGGGAGTTTTTGTTCGGTTCGATGAGCAGTTCTTC. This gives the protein CASSLVLAGVFVRFDEQFF.

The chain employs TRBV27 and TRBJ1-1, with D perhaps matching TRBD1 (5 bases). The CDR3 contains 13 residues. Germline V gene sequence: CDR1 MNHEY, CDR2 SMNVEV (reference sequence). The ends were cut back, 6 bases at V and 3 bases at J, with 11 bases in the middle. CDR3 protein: CASRQQVYTEAFF. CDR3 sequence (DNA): TGTGCCAGCAGGCAACAGGTATACACTGAAGCTTTCTTT.

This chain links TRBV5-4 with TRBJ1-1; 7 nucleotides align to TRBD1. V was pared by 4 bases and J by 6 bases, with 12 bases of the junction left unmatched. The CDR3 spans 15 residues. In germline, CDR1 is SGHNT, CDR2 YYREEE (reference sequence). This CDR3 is CASSRLQGKNSEAFF. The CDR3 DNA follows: TGTGCCAGCAGCCGGCTACAGGGGAAGAATTCTGAAGCTTTCTTT. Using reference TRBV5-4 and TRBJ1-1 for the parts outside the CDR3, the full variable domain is ETGVTQSPTHLIKTRGQQVTLRCSSQSGHNTVSWYQQALGQGPQFIFQYYREEENGRGNFPPRFSGLQFPNYSSELNVNALELDDSALYLCASSRLQGKNSEAFFGQGTRLTVV.

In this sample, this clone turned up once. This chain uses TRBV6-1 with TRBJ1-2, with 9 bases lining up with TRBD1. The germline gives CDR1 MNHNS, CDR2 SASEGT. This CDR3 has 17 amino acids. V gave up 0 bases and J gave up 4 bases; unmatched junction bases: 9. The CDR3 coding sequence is TGTGCCAGCAGTGAAGCTCATCCCGGGACAGGGACCTATGGCTACACCTTC. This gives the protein CASSEAHPGTGTYGYTF.

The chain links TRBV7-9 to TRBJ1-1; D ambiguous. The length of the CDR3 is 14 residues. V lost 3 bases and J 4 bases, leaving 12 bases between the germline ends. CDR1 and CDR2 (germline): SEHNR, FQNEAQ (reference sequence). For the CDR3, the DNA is TGTGCCAGCAGCTTCCTGGAGGCGACCACTGAAGCTTTCTTT. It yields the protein CASSFLEATTEAFF.

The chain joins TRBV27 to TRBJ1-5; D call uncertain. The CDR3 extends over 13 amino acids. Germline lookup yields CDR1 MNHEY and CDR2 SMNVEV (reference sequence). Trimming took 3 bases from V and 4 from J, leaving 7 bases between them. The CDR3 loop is CASSFTWNQPQHF. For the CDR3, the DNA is TGTGCCAGCAGTTTCACATGGAATCAGCCCCAGCATTTT.

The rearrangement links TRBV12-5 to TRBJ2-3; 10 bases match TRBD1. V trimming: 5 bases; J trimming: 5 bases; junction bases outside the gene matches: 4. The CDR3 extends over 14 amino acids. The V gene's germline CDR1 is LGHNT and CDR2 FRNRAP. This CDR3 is CASGRQGAGDTQYF. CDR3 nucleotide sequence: TGTGCTAGTGGTCGACAGGGGGCGGGAGATACGCAGTATTTT.

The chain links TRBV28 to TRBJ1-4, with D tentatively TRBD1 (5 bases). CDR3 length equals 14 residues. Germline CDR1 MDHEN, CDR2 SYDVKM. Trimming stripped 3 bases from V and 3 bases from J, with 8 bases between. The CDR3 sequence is CASSFRGANEKLFF. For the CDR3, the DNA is TGTGCCAGCAGTTTCCGGGGGGCTAATGAAAAACTGTTTTTT. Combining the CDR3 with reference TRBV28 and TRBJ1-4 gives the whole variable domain DVKVTQSSRYLVKRTGEKVFLECVQDMDHENMFWYRQDPGLGLRLIYFSYDVKMKEKGDIPEGYSVSREKKERFSLILESASTNQTSMYLCASSFRGANEKLFFGSGTQLSVL.